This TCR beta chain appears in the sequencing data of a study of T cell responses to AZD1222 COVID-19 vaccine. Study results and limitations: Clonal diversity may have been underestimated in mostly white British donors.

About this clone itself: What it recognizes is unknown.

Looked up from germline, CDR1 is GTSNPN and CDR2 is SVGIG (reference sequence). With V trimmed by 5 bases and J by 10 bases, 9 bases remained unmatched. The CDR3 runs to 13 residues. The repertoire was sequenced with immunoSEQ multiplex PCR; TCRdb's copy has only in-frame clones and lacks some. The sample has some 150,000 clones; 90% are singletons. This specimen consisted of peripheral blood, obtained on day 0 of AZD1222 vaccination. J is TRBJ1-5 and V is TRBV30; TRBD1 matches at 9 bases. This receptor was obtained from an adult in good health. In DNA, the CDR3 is TGTGCCTGGCGCCGGACAGGGGAAAGTCCCCAGCATTTT. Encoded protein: CAWRRTGESPQHF.